The 4 T cell receptor beta chains given below trace back to one sample, sequenced in a study of control samples from healthy donors and cancer patients. Clones were read by immunoSEQ multiplex PCR, and TCRdb kept only the in-frame ones, dropping some. The sample has 120,000 to 150,000 clones; more than 90% are singletons. Sample: blood. The receptors come from a young man in good health.

The chain uses TRBV4-1 and TRBJ2-6; D remains unclear. Trimming pared 5 bases from V and 4 bases from J, leaving 15 bases between. The germline V gene has CDR1 MGHRA and CDR2 YSYEKL. The length of the CDR3 is 16 residues. Here the CDR3 reads CASSNPERAGANVLTF. The CDR3 region has the DNA TGCGCCAGCAGCAACCCGGAAAGGGCCGGGGCCAACGTCCTGACTTTC.

CDR3 protein: CASSNFYEQYF. The CDR3 coding sequence is TGTGCCAGCAGTAATTTCTACGAGCAGTACTTC. The chain has TRBV6-2 or TRBV6-3 and TRBJ2-7; D gene uncertain. Germline V gives CDR1 MNHEY, CDR2 SVGEGT. The ends were cut back, 5 bases at V and 3 bases at J, with 5 bases in the middle. The CDR3 extends over 11 amino acids.

This chain joins TRBV5-1 and TRBJ2-1; a weak D match, TRBD1 (5 bases). In germline, CDR1 is SGHRS, CDR2 YFSETQ. The CDR3 is made up of 15 amino acids. V dropped 0 bases and J dropped 7 bases, with 14 bases sitting between them. DNA of the CDR3: TGCGCCAGCAGCTTGGTGGCAGGGATGAATAATGAGCAGTTCTTC. Translating it yields CASSLVAGMNNEQFF.

V usage is TRBV24-1 and J usage is TRBJ1-1; 9 nucleotides line up with TRBD1. CDR3 length: 14 amino acids. Trimming at V came to 7 bases and at J to 6 bases, leaving 8 bases not matched to a gene. The V gene's germline CDR1 is KGHDR and CDR2 SFDVKD. DNA of the CDR3: TGTGCCACCAGGCCCGGGACAGGGATCGCTGAAGCTTTCTTT. Translating gives CATRPGTGIAEAFF.